This T cell receptor beta chain was identified during a study of blood T cell repertoires in COVID-19. At the level of the study: COVID-19 samples, acute and convalescent, were from the United States, Italy and Spain. PBMCs, B-cell-depleted T cells, or T cells provided the cDNA or gDNA that made up the material.

The CDR3 extends over 15 amino acids. CDR1 and CDR2 (germline): MNHEY, SVGAGI. For this clone: The germline gene is not matched at one end of the junction; a read error may be the cause.

As originally analysed: Quantification of nucleated cells was approximated via reference gene primer amplification. Method: immunoSEQ multiplex PCR; TCRdb's copy keeps in-frame clones and lacks some. Clone size and V and J calls were adopted from that table, with D and trimming inferred from the DNA. The table records about 140,000 clones, around nine tenths of them present only once. The specimen sequenced was peripheral blood. The gene calls are TRBV6-5 and TRBJ2-1; TRBD2 aligns across 7 bases. This clonotype originated in a woman in her thirties or forties with acute or convalescent COVID-19. CDR3 amino acids: CASSDSGLLYNEQFF. The DNA of the CDR3 is TGTGCCAGCAGTGACTCGGGACTACTCTACAATGAGCAGTTCTTC.